This T cell receptor beta chain is from a study of naive and memory T cell subsets. Overall study findings and caveats: Especially in CD8 cells, naive repertoires contained a few larger clonotypes, possibly CD45RA-re-expressing memory cells.

This clonotype was picked up many times. Its antigen is not identified. The beta constant-region primer was an equimolar mix of two oligonucleotides covering TRBC1 and TRBC2. Four rounds of PCR amplified the ligated cDNA using nested alpha and beta constant-region primers plus SP2. TCRdb ran MiXCR on the UMI-ligation and nested PCR reads and lists one entry per CDR3 protein. Seen here are about 150,000 distinct CDR3 sequences, roughly 20% observed once, and the top ten hold less than 0.13%. Sequencing was done on a sample of naive CD4+ T cells from blood. The sequence came from a human donor in good health.

CDR3 bases: TGCAGCGTGACCCGACTAGCGGGAGAGGTCGAGCAGTACTTC. The encoded protein is CSVTRLAGEVEQYF. The rearrangement joins TRBV29-1 to TRBJ2-7, with 12 bases aligning to TRBD2. The V and J ends lost 6 bases and 6 bases, in that order; junction bases with no gene match: 9. From germline, CDR1 is SQVTM and CDR2 ANQGSEA. The CDR3 covers 14 residues.